The 23 T cell receptor beta chains listed next were all sequenced from one sample in a study of blood T cell repertoires in COVID-19. Profiled with immunoSEQ multiplex PCR; TCRdb holds only in-frame clones, not every one. The table has 130,000 to 150,000 clones, roughly 90% seen once. Sequencing used PBMCs or T cells enriched from blood (not recorded which). These receptors originate from a woman younger than 45 with acute COVID-19.

The V gene is TRBV3-1 (or the pseudogene TRBV3-2), the J gene TRBJ2-1; D gene uncertain. The CDR3 sequence is 11 residues long. From germline, CDR1 is LGHDT and CDR2 YNNKEL (reference sequence). V was shortened by 6 bases and J by 7 bases, with 7 bases between the two germline ends. CDR3 residues: CASSLGNEQFF. CDR3 bases: TGTGCCAGCAGTCTCGGGAATGAGCAGTTCTTC.

The sample holds one count of this clone. The CDR3 reads CASSLAGIEGLEQYF. CDR3 DNA sequence: TGTGCCAGCAGCTTAGCGGGGATTGAGGGCCTCGAGCAGTACTTC. J is TRBJ2-7 and V is TRBV7-9, with D perhaps matching TRBD2 (5 bases). Trimming pared 0 bases from V and 6 bases from J, leaving 15 bases between. CDR1 and CDR2 (germline): SEHNR, FQNEAQ (reference sequence). This CDR3 comprises 15 residues.

The rearrangement links TRBV7-6 to TRBJ2-7, with 11 bases identical to TRBD1. The CDR3 runs 20 residues. Germline values: CDR1 SGHVS, CDR2 FNYEAQ. Losses at the gene ends were 2 bases for V and 6 bases for J; bases not matched to a gene: 21. The CDR3 spells CASSLIAFLFFLDRGREQYF. The CDR3 coding sequence is TGTGCCAGCAGCTTAATTGCGTTTCTTTTCTTTCTGGACAGGGGGCGCGAGCAGTACTTC.

The gene calls are TRBV10-2 and TRBJ1-5; D uncertain. Germline V CDR1 and CDR2: WSHSY, SAAADI. CDR3 size: 12 residues. With 5 bases removed from V and 5 bases from J, the gap between germline ends came to 7 bases. The CDR3 DNA follows: TGCGCCAGCAGTTTGGGCGATCAGCCCCAGCATTTT. Its translation: CASSLGDQPQHF.

The CDR3 here is CASRTDRMGEQFF. In DNA form, the CDR3 reads TGTGCCAGCAGAACCGACCGGATGGGCGAGCAGTTCTTC. The chain uses TRBV6-5 and TRBJ2-1, with D unclear. The V gene lost 6 bases and the J gene lost 10 bases, with 16 bases spanning the gap. CDR1 and CDR2 (germline): MNHEY, SVGAGI. This CDR3 has 13 residues.

The rearrangement joins TRBV27 to TRBJ1-2; D is possibly TRBD1 (5 bases). Per the germline V gene, CDR1 is MNHEY and CDR2 is SMNVEV (reference sequence). V was shortened by 4 bases and J by 9 bases, with 21 bases between the two germline ends. The CDR3 runs to 15 residues. The CDR3: CASSYLIDAGKSYTF. As DNA, the CDR3 is TGTGCCAGCAGTTATTTAATCGATGCAGGGAAGAGCTACACCTTC.

The rearrangement links TRBV29-1 to TRBJ1-1, with D perhaps TRBD1 (5 bases). This CDR3 spans 12 amino acids. From germline, CDR1 is SQVTM and CDR2 ANQGSEA. V dropped 1 base and J dropped 9 bases, with 12 bases sitting between them. CDR3: CSVEGSEDKAFF. The CDR3 region has the DNA TGCAGCGTTGAAGGCAGTGAGGACAAAGCTTTCTTT.

The chain links TRBV10-3 to TRBJ2-7; 9 nucleotides match TRBD2. Germline-derived CDR1 and CDR2 are ENHRY and SYGVKD. The CDR3 has 18 amino acids. V was pared by 4 bases and J by 0 bases, with 13 bases of the junction left unmatched. The CDR3 region has the DNA TGTGCCATCAGTGGCACTAGCGGGCGACCAAGGGCCTCCTACGAGCAGTACTTC. Residues: CAISGTSGRPRASYEQYF.

The sample holds a few counts of this clone. This rearrangement joins TRBV6-4 to TRBJ2-2; TRBD2 aligns across 13 bases. V was pared by 2 bases and J by 1 base, with 4 bases of the junction left unmatched. CDR3 length: 18 amino acids. CDR1 MRHNA and CDR2 SNTAGT come from the germline V gene. The CDR3 nucleotides read TGTGCCAGCAGTGACGCTGGACTAGCGGGGGAGAACACCGGGGAGCTGTTTTTT. Encoded protein: CASSDAGLAGENTGELFF.

V and J are TRBV27 and TRBJ2-1, with TRBD1 matching over 7 bases. The CDR3 runs to 12 residues. Germline loops: CDR1 MNHEY, CDR2 SMNVEV (reference sequence). V was pared by 5 bases and J by 12 bases, with 7 bases of the junction left unmatched. The CDR3 region has the DNA TGTGCCAGCAGTCCTTCCGACAGGGCGCAGTTCTTC. Translating it yields CASSPSDRAQFF.

This chain connects TRBV29-1 to TRBJ1-5; D is possibly TRBD1 (5 bases). The germline gives CDR1 SQVTM, CDR2 ANQGSEA. The CDR3 has 14 amino acids. The ends were cut back, 2 bases at V and 0 bases at J, with 8 bases in the middle. The CDR3 DNA is TGCAGCGTTGAAACAGGATATAGCAATCAGCCCCAGCATTTT. It is translated as CSVETGYSNQPQHF.

This clone has a handful of counts. The chain joins TRBV7-6 to TRBJ2-1, with 7 positions matching TRBD2. The germline gives CDR1 SGHVS, CDR2 FNYEAQ. V gave up 1 base and J gave up 9 bases; unmatched junction bases: 0. The CDR3 consists of 12 residues. As DNA, the CDR3 is TGTGCCAGCAGCTTAGGGGGGGGTGAGCAGTTCTTC. This sequence encodes CASSLGGGEQFF.

The V and J genes are TRBV30 and TRBJ1-4; the D gene is possibly TRBD1 (6 bases). The V gene lost 5 bases and the J gene lost 0 bases, with 10 bases spanning the gap. Germline-derived CDR1 and CDR2 are GTSNPN and SVGIG (reference sequence). The CDR3 has 14 amino acids. CDR3 in amino acids: CAWDGQSTNEKLFF. In nucleotides, the CDR3 is TGTGCCTGGGATGGACAGTCAACTAATGAAAAACTGTTTTTT.

The table lists this clone with a few counts. The chain joins TRBV19 to TRBJ2-5; possibly TRBD2 for D (5 bases). CDR1 and CDR2 (germline): LNHDA, SQIVND (reference sequence). CDR3 length equals 15 residues. V was pared by 3 bases and J by 4 bases, with 15 bases between. The CDR3 DNA reads TGTGCCAGTAGTATGTCCGCGGGTCCCCTAGAGACCCAGTACTTC. Translated, it gives CASSMSAGPLETQYF.

The chain employs TRBV11-2 and TRBJ2-1; 8 bases are a match to TRBD2. The V gene end was trimmed by 5 bases and the J gene end by 12 bases; junction bases not matched to a gene: 12. CDR1 SGHAT and CDR2 FQNNGV come from the germline V gene. This CDR3 is built from 14 residues. CDR3 bases: TGTGCCAGCAGCACTCCCCGACTAGCGACTTCGCAGTTCTTC. Translating gives CASSTPRLATSQFF.

The rearrangement uses TRBV28 and TRBJ1-6, with 7 bases lining up with TRBD1. CDR1 and CDR2 from the germline V gene are MDHEN and SYDVKM. The J segment lost 8 bases and the V segment lost 3 bases, leaving 16 bases of the junction unmatched. This CDR3 region has 18 residues. The chain's CDR3 is CASSFGKGATAHHSPLHF. Written as DNA, the CDR3 is TGTGCCAGCAGTTTCGGGAAGGGGGCCACGGCCCACCATTCACCCCTCCACTTT.

This rearrangement joins TRBV4-3 to TRBJ2-7, with D perhaps TRBD1 (5 bases). This CDR3 region has 13 residues. Looked up from germline, CDR1 is LGHNA and CDR2 is YSLEER. Trimming removed 11 bases from V and 4 bases from J, with 18 bases in between. The CDR3, as DNA: TGCGCCGGAAACCAGGGTAAGTGGTACGAGCAGTACTTC. Translated: CAGNQGKWYEQYF.

This chain links TRBV7-6 with TRBJ2-1; unclear D gene. Germline V gene lookup returns CDR1 SGHVS and CDR2 FNYEAQ. Trimming took 0 bases from V and 0 from J, leaving 6 bases between them. This CDR3 comprises 15 residues. The CDR3 DNA is TGTGCCAGCAGCTTAGCCCCCCACTCCTACAATGAGCAGTTCTTC. Translation gives CASSLAPHSYNEQFF.

This clone has more than one count but fewer than ten. V and J are TRBV19 and TRBJ2-1, with D perhaps matching TRBD1 (6 bases). CDR3 length: 15 residues. The V gene lost 5 bases and the J gene lost 5 bases, with 16 bases spanning the gap. Germline-derived CDR1 and CDR2 are LNHDA and SQIVND (reference sequence). Here the CDR3 reads CASSGGAGAHNEQFF. The CDR3 DNA reads as TGTGCCAGTAGTGGTGGGGCAGGGGCCCACAATGAGCAGTTCTTC.

The chain recombines TRBV4-1 with TRBJ2-7; TRBD1 matches 10 bases. The CDR3 is made up of 16 amino acids. Germline V lookup: CDR1 MGHRA, CDR2 YSYEKL. V lost 2 bases to trimming and J lost 4 bases; unmatched junction nucleotides: 8. CDR3 bases: TGCGCCAGCAGCCAAACCGCGGGACAGGGGCTTTACGAGCAGTACTTC. Amino acid sequence: CASSQTAGQGLYEQYF.

Remarks on this clone: This sample includes further DNA sequences coding for the same CDR3. The chain joins TRBV28 to TRBJ2-7; 9 bases map to TRBD1. V trimming: 4 bases; J trimming: 0 bases; junction bases outside the gene matches: 4. The CDR3 contains 15 residues. Germline CDR1 MDHEN, CDR2 SYDVKM. CDR3 in DNA: TGTGCCAGCAGTTCGGGACAGGGAGGCTCCTACGAGCAGTACTTC. It specifies CASSSGQGGSYEQYF.

The rearrangement uses TRBV19 and TRBJ2-1; D may be TRBD1 (5 bases). This CDR3 contains 16 residues. V was cut by 6 bases and J by 6 bases, with 21 bases left in between. CDR1 and CDR2 (germline): LNHDA, SQIVND (reference sequence). The CDR3 DNA reads as TGTGCCAGTAGCTGGGGCCGATGGGGCGACGGCAATGAGCAGTTCTTC. As protein: CASSWGRWGDGNEQFF.

The rearrangement joins TRBV5-1 to TRBJ1-4, with 9 bases identical to TRBD1. Trimming cost V 4 bases and J 7 bases; bases outside gene matches: 5. Germline lookup yields CDR1 SGHRS and CDR2 YFSETQ. The CDR3 runs 14 residues. The CDR3: CASSPGQGGEKLFF. The CDR3 bases are TGCGCCAGCAGCCCGGGACAGGGTGGTGAAAAACTGTTTTTT.